The clone carrying this TCR beta chain showed up many times. Its cognate antigen is unknown. Researchers attached unique molecular identifiers to individual cDNA molecules. TCRdb fed the 5' RACE reads into MiXCR, producing one record per CDR3 protein. This sample has more than 80,000 distinct CDR3 sequences; over 13% occur once, and the top ten carry 6% to 7.5%. The CDR3 consists of 16 residues. Trimming cost V 0 bases and J 0 bases, with 8 bases left between them. Germline values: CDR1 MGHRA, CDR2 YSYEKL. This sample stems from a study of early T cells in non-severe SARS-CoV-2 infection. Study summary: Whole-blood bulk RNA, unsorted, was sequenced, and chains were unpaired.

Study-level points and caveats: Anti-spike CD8 responses were favored in VDJdb matching, and private and CD4 specificities were missed.

The sequence was collected from an adult who was a healthcare worker with PCR-confirmed SARS-CoV-2 infection or an uninfected control (not recorded which). The chain is built from TRBV4-1 and TRBJ1-4, with D tentatively TRBD1 (6 bases). What was sequenced was whole blood. The CDR3 DNA is TGCGCCAGCAGCCAAGATAGGACAGCAACTAATGAAAAACTGTTTTTT. Amino acids: CASSQDRTATNEKLFF.